Listed here is a single TCR beta chain. Its specificity is not known. The PCR had 60 Vbeta and 13 Jbeta primers. Sequencing used immunoSEQ multiplex PCR; TCRdb keeps in-frame clones, though not all of them. The table includes 150,000 to 200,000 clones, 80% detected once. Germline values: CDR1 SGHKS, CDR2 YYEKEE (reference sequence). The length of the CDR3 is 12 residues. Trimming pared 2 bases from V and 4 bases from J, leaving 6 bases between. The data originate from a study of cytomegalovirus exposure and HLA in healthy donors. Overall study findings and caveats: Later analysis reportedly placed an Asian-associated ancestry cluster below the approximately 680-donor mean in N-insertions.

The gene calls are TRBV5-5 and TRBJ1-1; tentative D call: TRBD1 (5 bases). The receptor was derived from a woman aged 45-59 years in good health and CMV-seropositive. Material for sequencing was PBMCs. The CDR3 is CASSFGGTEAFF. Written as DNA, the CDR3 is TGTGCCAGCAGCTTCGGGGGCACTGAAGCTTTCTTT.